This TCR beta chain originates from a study of blood T cell repertoires in COVID-19. Across the whole study: T cells, B-cell-depleted T cells, or PBMCs provided the cDNA or gDNA that served as material.

This clone was observed a single time. The CDR3 is 17 residues long. CDR1 MNHEY and CDR2 SVGEGT come from the germline V gene. V gave up 6 bases and J gave up 3 bases, with 22 bases separating them. In the authors' workflow: Estimated nucleated cell counts came from reference gene primer amplification. Profiling relied on immunoSEQ multiplex PCR, and the TCRdb table lists in-frame clones only, not all of them. V, J and clone size are taken as reported in that table, and D and trimming were inferred from the DNA itself. The repertoire holds around 200,000 clones, with 85% as singletons. Enrolled through a virtual design, the participants were between roughly 18 and 90 years of age and came from under 30 US areas. Either two negative PCRs, clearance, or symptom resolution qualified Cohort 3 donors as recovered.

The sequenced sample consisted of PBMCs or T cells enriched from blood (not recorded which). The TCR sequence derives from a man aged 40-49 years who had recovered from COVID-19. J is TRBJ2-3 and V is TRBV6-2 or TRBV6-3; a weak D match, TRBD2 (6 bases). CDR3 nucleotide sequence: TGTGCCAGCAGCTTGGGAAAAGGGACTCAAGGGACAGATACGCAGTATTTT. The encoded protein is CASSLGKGTQGTDTQYF.